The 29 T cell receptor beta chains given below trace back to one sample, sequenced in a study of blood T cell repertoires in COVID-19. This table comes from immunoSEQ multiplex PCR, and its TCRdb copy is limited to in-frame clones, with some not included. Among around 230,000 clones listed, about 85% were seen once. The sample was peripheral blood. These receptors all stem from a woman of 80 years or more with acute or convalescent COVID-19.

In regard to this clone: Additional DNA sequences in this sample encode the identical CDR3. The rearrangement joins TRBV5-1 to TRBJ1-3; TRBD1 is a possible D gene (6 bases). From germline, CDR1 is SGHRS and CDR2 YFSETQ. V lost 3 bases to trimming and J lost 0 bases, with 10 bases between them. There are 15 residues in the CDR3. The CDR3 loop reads CASSSDRVSGNTIYF. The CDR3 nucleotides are TGCGCCAGCAGCTCGGACAGAGTCTCTGGAAACACCATATATTTT.

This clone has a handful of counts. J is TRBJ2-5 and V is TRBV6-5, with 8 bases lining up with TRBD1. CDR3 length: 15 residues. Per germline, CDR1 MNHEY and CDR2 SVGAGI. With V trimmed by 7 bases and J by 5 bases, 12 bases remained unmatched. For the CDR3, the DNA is TGTGCCAGCATTAGAACAGCAGGGGGCGGTGAGACCCAGTACTTC. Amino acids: CASIRTAGGGETQYF.

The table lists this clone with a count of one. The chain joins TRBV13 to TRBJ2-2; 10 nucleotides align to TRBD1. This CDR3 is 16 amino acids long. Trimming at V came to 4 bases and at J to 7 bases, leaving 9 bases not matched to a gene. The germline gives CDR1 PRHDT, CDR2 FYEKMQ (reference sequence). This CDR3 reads CASSSRDRGGSGELFF. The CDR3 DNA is TGTGCCAGCAGCTCCCGGGACAGGGGAGGGAGCGGGGAGCTGTTTTTT.

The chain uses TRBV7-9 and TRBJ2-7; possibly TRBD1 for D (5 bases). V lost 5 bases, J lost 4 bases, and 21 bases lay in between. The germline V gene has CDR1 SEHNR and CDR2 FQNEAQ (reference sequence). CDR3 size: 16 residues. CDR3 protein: CASSLGVGQGSYEQYF. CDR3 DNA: TGTGCCAGCAGCCTAGGGGTGGGGCAGGGCAGTTACGAGCAGTACTTC.

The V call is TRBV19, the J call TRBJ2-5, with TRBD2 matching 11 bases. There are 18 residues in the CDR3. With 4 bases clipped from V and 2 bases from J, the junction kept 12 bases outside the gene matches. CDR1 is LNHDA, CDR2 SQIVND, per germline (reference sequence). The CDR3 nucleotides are TGTGCCAGTAGTAAGGAAGGAGGACTAGCGGGCATACAAGAGACCCAGTACTTC. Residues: CASSKEGGLAGIQETQYF.

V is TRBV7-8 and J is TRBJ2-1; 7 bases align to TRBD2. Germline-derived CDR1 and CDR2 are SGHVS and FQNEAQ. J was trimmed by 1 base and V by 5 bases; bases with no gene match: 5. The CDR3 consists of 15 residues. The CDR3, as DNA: TGTGCCAGCAGCCTCAGCGGGGTTTCCTACAATGAGCAGTTCTTC. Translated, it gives CASSLSGVSYNEQFF.

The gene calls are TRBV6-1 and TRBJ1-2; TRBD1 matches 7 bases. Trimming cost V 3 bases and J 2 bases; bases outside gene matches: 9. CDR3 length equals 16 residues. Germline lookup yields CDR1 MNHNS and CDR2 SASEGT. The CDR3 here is CASSDTGTAKNYGYTF. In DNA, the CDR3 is TGTGCCAGCAGTGACACCGGGACAGCCAAAAACTATGGCTACACCTTC.

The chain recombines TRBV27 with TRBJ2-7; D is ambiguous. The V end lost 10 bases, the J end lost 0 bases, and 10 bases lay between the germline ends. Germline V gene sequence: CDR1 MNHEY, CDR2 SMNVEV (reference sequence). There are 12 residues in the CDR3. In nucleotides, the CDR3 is TGTGCCACCATTGAACTCTCCTACGAGCAGTACTTC. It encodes CATIELSYEQYF.

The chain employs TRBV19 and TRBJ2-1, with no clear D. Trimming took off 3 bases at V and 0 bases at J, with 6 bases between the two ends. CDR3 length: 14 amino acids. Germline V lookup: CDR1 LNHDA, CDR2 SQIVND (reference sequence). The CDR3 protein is CASSIGGSYNEQFF. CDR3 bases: TGTGCCAGTAGTATCGGCGGCTCCTACAATGAGCAGTTCTTC.

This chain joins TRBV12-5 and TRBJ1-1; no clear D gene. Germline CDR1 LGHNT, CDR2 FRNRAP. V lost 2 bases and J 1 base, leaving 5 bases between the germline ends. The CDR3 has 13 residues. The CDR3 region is CASGLTANTEAFF. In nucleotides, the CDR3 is TGTGCTAGTGGTTTGACAGCGAACACTGAAGCTTTCTTT.

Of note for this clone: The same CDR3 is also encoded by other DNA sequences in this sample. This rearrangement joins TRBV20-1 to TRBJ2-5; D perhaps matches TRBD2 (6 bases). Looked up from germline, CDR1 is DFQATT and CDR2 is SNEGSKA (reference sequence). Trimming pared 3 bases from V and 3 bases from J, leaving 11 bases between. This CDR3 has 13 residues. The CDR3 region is CSASSGGEETQYF. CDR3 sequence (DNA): TGCAGTGCTAGTTCTGGAGGGGAAGAGACCCAGTACTTC.

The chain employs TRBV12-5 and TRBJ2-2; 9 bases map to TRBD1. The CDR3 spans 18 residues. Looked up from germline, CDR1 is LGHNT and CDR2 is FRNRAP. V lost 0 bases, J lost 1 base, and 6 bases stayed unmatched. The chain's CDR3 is CASGLVLPDRGNTGELFF. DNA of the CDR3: TGTGCTAGTGGTTTGGTACTGCCGGACAGGGGGAACACCGGGGAGCTGTTTTTT.

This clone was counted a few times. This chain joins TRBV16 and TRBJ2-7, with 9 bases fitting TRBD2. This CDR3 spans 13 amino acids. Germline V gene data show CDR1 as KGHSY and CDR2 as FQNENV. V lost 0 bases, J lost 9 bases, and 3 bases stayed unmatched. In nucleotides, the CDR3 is TGTGCCAGCAGCCAATCTAGCGGGGGCCGGCAGTACTTC. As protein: CASSQSSGGRQYF.

CDR3: CSASEREAGTDTQYF. CDR3 DNA: TGCAGTGCTAGTGAGCGGGAGGCGGGCACAGATACGCAGTATTTT. The chain carries TRBV20-1 and TRBJ2-3; 9 positions match TRBD2. Germline V CDR1 and CDR2: DFQATT, SNEGSKA (reference sequence). V dropped 3 bases and J dropped 1; count of bases not matched to a gene: 5. The CDR3 covers 15 residues.

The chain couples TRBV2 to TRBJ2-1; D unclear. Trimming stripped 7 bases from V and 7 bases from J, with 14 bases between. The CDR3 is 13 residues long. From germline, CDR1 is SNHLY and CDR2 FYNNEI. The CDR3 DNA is TGTGCCAGCATCCGACTTGCTACTAATGAGCAGTTCTTC. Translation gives CASIRLATNEQFF.

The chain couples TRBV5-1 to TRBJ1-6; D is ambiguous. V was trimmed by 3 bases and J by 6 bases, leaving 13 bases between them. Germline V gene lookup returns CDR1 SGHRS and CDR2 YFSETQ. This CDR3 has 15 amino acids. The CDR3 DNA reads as TGCGCCAGCAGCTGGACCGGGATATCTAATTCACCCCTCCACTTT. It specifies CASSWTGISNSPLHF.

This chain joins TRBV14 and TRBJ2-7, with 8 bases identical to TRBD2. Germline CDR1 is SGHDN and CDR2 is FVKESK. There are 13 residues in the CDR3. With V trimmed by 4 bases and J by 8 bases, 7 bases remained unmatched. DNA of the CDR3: TGTGCCAGCAGCCCGGCGGGCGGGGGGAAGCAGTACTTC. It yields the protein CASSPAGGGKQYF.

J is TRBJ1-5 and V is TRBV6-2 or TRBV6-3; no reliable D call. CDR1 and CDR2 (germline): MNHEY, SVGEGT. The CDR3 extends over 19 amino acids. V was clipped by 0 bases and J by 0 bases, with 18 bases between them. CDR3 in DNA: TGTGCCAGCAGTTACTCGGTGAGGGAAGGCCTCTATAGCAATCAGCCCCAGCATTTT. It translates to CASSYSVREGLYSNQPQHF.

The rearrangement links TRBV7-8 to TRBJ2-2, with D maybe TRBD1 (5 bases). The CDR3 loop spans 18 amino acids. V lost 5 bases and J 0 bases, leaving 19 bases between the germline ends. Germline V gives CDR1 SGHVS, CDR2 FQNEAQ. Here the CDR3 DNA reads TGTGCCAGCAGCCTCCGTGGCTCCTCAGGGACGAACACCGGGGAGCTGTTTTTT. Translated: CASSLRGSSGTNTGELFF.

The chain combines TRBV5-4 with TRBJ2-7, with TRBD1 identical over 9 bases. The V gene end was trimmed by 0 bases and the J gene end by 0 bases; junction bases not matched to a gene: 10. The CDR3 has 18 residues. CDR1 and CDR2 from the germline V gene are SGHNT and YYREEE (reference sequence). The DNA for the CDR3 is TGTGCCAGCAGCTTGGCCGGGACAGGGAGTCCGGGCTCCTACGAGCAGTACTTC. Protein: CASSLAGTGSPGSYEQYF.

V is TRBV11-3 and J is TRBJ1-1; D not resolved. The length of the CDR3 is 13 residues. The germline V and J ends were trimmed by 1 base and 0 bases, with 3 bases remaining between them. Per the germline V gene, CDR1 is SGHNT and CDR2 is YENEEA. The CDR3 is CASSLGVNTEAFF. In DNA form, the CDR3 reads TGTGCCAGCAGCTTAGGAGTGAACACTGAAGCTTTCTTT.

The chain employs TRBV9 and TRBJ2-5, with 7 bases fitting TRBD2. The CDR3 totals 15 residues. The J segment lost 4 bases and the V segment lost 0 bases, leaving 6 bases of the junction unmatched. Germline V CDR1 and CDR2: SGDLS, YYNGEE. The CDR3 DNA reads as TGTGCCAGCAGCGTAGTGGGCGGGAGTCGAGAGACCCAGTACTTC. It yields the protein CASSVVGGSRETQYF.

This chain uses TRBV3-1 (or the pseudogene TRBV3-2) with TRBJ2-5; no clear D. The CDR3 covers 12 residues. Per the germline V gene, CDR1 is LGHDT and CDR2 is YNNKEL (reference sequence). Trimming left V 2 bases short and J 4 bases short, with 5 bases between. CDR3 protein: CASSQFRETQYF. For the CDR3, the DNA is TGTGCCAGCAGCCAATTCCGAGAGACCCAGTACTTC.

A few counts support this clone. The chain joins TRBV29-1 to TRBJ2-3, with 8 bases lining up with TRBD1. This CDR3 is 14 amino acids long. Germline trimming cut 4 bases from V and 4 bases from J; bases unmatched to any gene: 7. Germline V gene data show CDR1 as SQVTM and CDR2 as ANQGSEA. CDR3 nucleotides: TGCAGCGTTGCAACCAGGGGGCGCGCAGATACGCAGTATTTT. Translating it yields CSVATRGRADTQYF.

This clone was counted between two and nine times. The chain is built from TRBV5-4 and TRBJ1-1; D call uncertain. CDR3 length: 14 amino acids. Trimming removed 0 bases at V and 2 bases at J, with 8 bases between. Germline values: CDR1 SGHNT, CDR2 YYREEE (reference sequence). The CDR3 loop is CASSLDSSNTEAFF. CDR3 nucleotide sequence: TGTGCCAGCAGCTTGGACAGTTCTAACACTGAAGCTTTCTTT.

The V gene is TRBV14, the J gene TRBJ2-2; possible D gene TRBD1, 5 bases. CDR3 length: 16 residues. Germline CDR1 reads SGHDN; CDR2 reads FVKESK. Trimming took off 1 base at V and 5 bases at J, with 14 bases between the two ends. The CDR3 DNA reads TGTGCCAGCAGCCAAGCATCAACAGGTGCGACCGGGGAGCTGTTTTTT. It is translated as CASSQASTGATGELFF.

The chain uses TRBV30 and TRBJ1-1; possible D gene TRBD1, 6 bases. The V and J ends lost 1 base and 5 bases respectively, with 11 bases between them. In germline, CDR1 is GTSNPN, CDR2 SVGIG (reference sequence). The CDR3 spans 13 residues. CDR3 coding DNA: TGTGCCTGGAGTGAGGGGGGGCTTACTGAAGCTTTCTTT. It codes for CAWSEGGLTEAFF.

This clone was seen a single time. The CDR3, as DNA: TGTGCCAGCAGCGAATCCGGCGGGGGGGGCCCCCGGTGGACCCAGTACTTC. Protein: CASSESGGGGPRWTQYF. The chain joins TRBV7-2 to TRBJ2-5; 9 bases are a match to TRBD2. The CDR3 runs 17 residues. The ends lost 5 bases at V and 7 bases at J; junction bases unmatched: 17. The germline CDR1 and CDR2 sequences are SGHTA and FQGNSA.

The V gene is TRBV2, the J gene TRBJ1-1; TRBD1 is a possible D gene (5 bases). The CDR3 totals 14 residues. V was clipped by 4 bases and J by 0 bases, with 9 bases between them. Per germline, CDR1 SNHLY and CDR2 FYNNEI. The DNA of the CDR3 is TGTGCCAGCAGTGCCTGGGGCATGAACACTGAAGCTTTCTTT. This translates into CASSAWGMNTEAFF.